This T cell receptor beta chain was recorded in a study of T cell repertoires in cytomegalovirus infection. For the study at large: Public TCR beta signatures provided an indication of both CMV infection and a matching HLA type.

Turning to this clonotype: As yet, its antigen is unknown.

MiXCR, applied by TCRdb to the reads, yields one record per CDR3 protein. The sample holds roughly 150,000 distinct CDR3 sequences; 23% are singletons and the top ten take roughly 11%. The length of the CDR3 is 13 residues. V lost 3 bases, J lost 8 bases, and 11 bases lay in between. CDR1 and CDR2 (germline): SGHAT, FQDESV (reference sequence). Whole-study results and caveats: The ex vivo response was dominated by HLA-C-restricted CMV-specific TCR beta clonotypes. Cumulative public TCR beta family frequency identified CMV carriers with the relevant HLA.

Sequenced input: PBMCs. This receptor was obtained from a human donor in good health (CMV status not recorded). Some clones in this sample may be carry-over from other donors' samples. This chain uses TRBV11-1 with TRBJ2-1; unclear D gene. The DNA for the CDR3 is TGTGCCAGCAGCTTCCCTCCAGCAGATGAGCAGTTCTTC. Its translation: CASSFPPADEQFF.